This T cell receptor beta chain stems from a study of cytomegalovirus exposure and HLA in healthy donors. About the study: Most genotyped donors, 65% to 90% of about 360, had Caucasian-associated genetic ancestry. Broader study findings: In a later analysis, common viral pathogens appeared linked to several of the most significant clusters. Most TCR sequences were rare, but some public TCRs occurred in many donors.

For this clone: Its target is unknown.

PCR employed 60 Vbeta and 13 Jbeta primers. The table came from immunoSEQ multiplex PCR; TCRdb's copy has only in-frame clones and leaves some out. The data contain around 94,000 clones, roughly 80% of them singletons. The V end was cut by 2 bases, the J end by 0 bases, with 11 bases between. Germline CDR1 is MNHEY and CDR2 is SVGAGI. The CDR3 runs 15 residues. Sequences were obtained from PBMCs. This chain connects TRBV6-5 to TRBJ2-7; weak D call: TRBD2 (6 bases). The source is a middle-aged woman in good health and CMV-seropositive. CDR3 in DNA: TGTGCCAGCAGTTACGATAGCGGAGGCTCCTACGAGCAGTACTTC. Translating gives CASSYDSGGSYEQYF.